The clone carrying this T cell receptor (beta chain) was recorded once. An end of the junction differs from the germline gene, which may be a read error. The data derive from a study of control samples from healthy donors and cancer patients. Produced via immunoSEQ multiplex PCR; TCRdb's table is partial and in-frame only. The repertoire consists of 89,000 or so clones, with around 87% occurring once and the leading ten covering around 20%. Germline CDR1 SNHLY, CDR2 FYNNEI. The CDR3 is made up of 13 amino acids. This TCR derives from a man aged 45-65 years in good health. Specimen: blood. The rearrangement links TRBV2 to TRBJ1-2; 8 bases map to TRBD1. The CDR3 DNA follows: TGTGCCAGCGGTGATCAGGGGGCCGGTGGCTACACCTTC. Translating gives CASGDQGAGGYTF.